The present T cell receptor beta chain was sequenced within a study of blood T cell repertoires in COVID-19. Study details: The United States, Italy and Spain were the sources of the acute and convalescent COVID-19 samples. The analysed material was cDNA or gDNA that came from T cells, B-cell-depleted T cells, or PBMCs.

Source study methods: Reference gene primer amplification in the assay estimated nucleated cell counts. Libraries were prepared by immunoSEQ multiplex PCR; TCRdb keeps only in-frame clonotypes and omits some of them. The D gene and trimming were derived from the DNA, and the V and J assignments and clone size from that table. The table includes roughly 30,000 clones, roughly 87% detected once. The sequenced material came from peripheral blood. The receptor comes from a human donor with acute or convalescent COVID-19. The donor label of this sample is uncertain.

The CDR3 DNA reads as TGTGCCAGCAGCTTAACCCACGGTCAGGGGTACACTGAAGCTTTCTTT. Translation gives CASSLTHGQGYTEAFF. The V call is TRBV7-3, the J call TRBJ1-1, with TRBD1 as a possible D gene (6 bases). The length of the CDR3 is 16 residues. Germline assignment: CDR1 SGHTA and CDR2 FQGTGA. V was trimmed by 0 bases and J by 3 bases, leaving 14 bases between them.